One sample yielded the 30 T cell receptor beta chains listed below, sequenced in a study of shared clonotypes between healthy human individuals. Data came from immunoSEQ multiplex PCR; TCRdb stores just in-frame clones and leaves some out. Of 2,500,000 or so clones listed, more than 80% are singletons. Sequencing was done on a sample of naive CD4+ T cells sorted from blood. Noted subset: CD45RA+ positively selected. The receptors shown here come from a man aged 18 to 30 in good health.

CDR3 DNA: TGTGCCAGCAGTCCCATAGATGGAAACACCATATATTTT. This translates into CASSPIDGNTIYF. The genes are TRBV5-6 and TRBJ1-3; unclear D gene. Germline assignment: CDR1 SGHDT and CDR2 YYEEEE. V gave up 5 bases and J gave up 3 bases, with 9 bases separating them. This CDR3 region has 13 residues.

The rearrangement joins TRBV2 to TRBJ1-6; 9 bases map to TRBD1. Trimming at V came to 6 bases and at J to 9 bases, leaving 9 bases not matched to a gene. This CDR3 region has 15 residues. CDR1 SNHLY and CDR2 FYNNEI come from the germline V gene. CDR3 coding DNA: TGTGCCAGCAGGGGACAGGGCCCTTTAGGTTCACCCCTCCACTTT. This translates into CASRGQGPLGSPLHF.

The gene calls are TRBV7-9 and TRBJ2-5; possible D gene TRBD2, 6 bases. CDR3 length: 15 residues. With 2 bases removed from V and 1 base from J, the gap between germline ends came to 11 bases. Per germline, CDR1 SEHNR and CDR2 FQNEAQ (reference sequence). The CDR3: CASSLYVGSQETQYF. In DNA, the CDR3 is TGTGCCAGCAGCTTATACGTCGGGAGCCAAGAGACCCAGTACTTC.

This clone has just a few counts. The chain uses TRBV5-1 and TRBJ1-1; TRBD1 agrees at 8 bases. Germline V CDR1 and CDR2: SGHRS, YFSETQ. The CDR3 spans 13 residues. V dropped 8 bases and J dropped 0; count of bases not matched to a gene: 3. The CDR3 region is CASGDRMNTEAFF. As DNA, the CDR3 is TGCGCCAGTGGGGACAGGATGAACACTGAAGCTTTCTTT.

The rearrangement uses TRBV28 and TRBJ1-6; D is uncertain. The germline V gene encodes CDR1 MDHEN and CDR2 SYDVKM. This CDR3 has 14 amino acids. V shed 2 bases and J shed 6 bases, with 8 bases lying between them. The CDR3 DNA sequence: TGTGCCAGCAGTTTACTCCGAGCTAATTCACCCCTCCACTTT. Protein product: CASSLLRANSPLHF.

V and J are TRBV18 and TRBJ1-2; TRBD1 matches at 8 bases. This CDR3 comprises 14 residues. The V and J ends lost 3 bases and 6 bases, in that order; junction bases with no gene match: 6. Germline assignment: CDR1 KGHSH and CDR2 LQKENI. CDR3 coding DNA: TGTGCCAGCTCACCGAGGACAGGGACAGATGGCTACACCTTC. Amino acid sequence: CASSPRTGTDGYTF.

V and J are TRBV10-2 and TRBJ1-1; the D gene is possibly TRBD1 (5 bases). The CDR3 covers 14 residues. With 7 bases removed from V and 1 base from J, the gap between germline ends came to 13 bases. Germline lookup yields CDR1 WSHSY and CDR2 SAAADI. As DNA, the CDR3 is TGCGCCAGCACCAAAGGAGGACAGAACACTGAAGCTTTCTTT. Translating gives CASTKGGQNTEAFF.

The chain combines TRBV11-2 with TRBJ2-7; D remains ambiguous. Trimming removed 1 base at V and 4 bases at J, with 14 bases between. Looked up from germline, CDR1 is SGHAT and CDR2 is FQNNGV. This CDR3 is built from 15 residues. CDR3 protein: CASSLGSSGQYEQYF. The CDR3 DNA follows: TGTGCCAGCAGCTTAGGTTCTTCCGGGCAGTACGAGCAGTACTTC.

The V call is TRBV30, the J call TRBJ2-5, with D possibly being TRBD1 (7 bases). The CDR3 length is 12 residues. Trimming took off 7 bases at V and 5 bases at J, with 14 bases between the two ends. Germline-derived CDR1 and CDR2 are GTSNPN and SVGIG (reference sequence). CDR3 coding DNA: TGTGCCTCCGACGGAGGGGGCGAGACCCAGTACTTC. Amino acid sequence: CASDGGGETQYF.

The chain is built from TRBV30 and TRBJ1-2; D may be TRBD1 (5 bases). This CDR3 has 14 amino acids. Between the trimmed V and J ends, which lost 0 bases and 2 bases, there was a span of 10 bases. In germline, CDR1 is GTSNPN, CDR2 SVGIG (reference sequence). CDR3 protein: CAWSVRGGNYGYTF. The CDR3 nucleotides read TGTGCCTGGAGTGTACGGGGGGGAAACTATGGCTACACCTTC.

This chain joins TRBV6-5 and TRBJ1-1, with D possibly matching TRBD1 (5 bases). The CDR3 has 14 residues. Germline CDR1 is MNHEY and CDR2 is SVGAGI. V lost 5 bases, J lost 4 bases, and 14 bases lay in between. DNA of the CDR3: TGTGCCAGCAGTCTCGGACCGGGGGTCACTGAAGCTTTCTTT. As protein: CASSLGPGVTEAFF.

The chain is built from TRBV27 and TRBJ2-7; D gene uncertain. This CDR3 spans 15 amino acids. Deletions cut 4 bases from V and 1 base from J, with 14 bases between. CDR1 MNHEY and CDR2 SMNVEV come from the germline V gene (reference sequence). The CDR3 protein is CASSSNGLGSYEQYF. CDR3 DNA: TGTGCCAGCAGTTCAAATGGCCTGGGATCCTACGAGCAGTACTTC.

The chain combines TRBV6-6 with TRBJ1-6, with D maybe TRBD1 (5 bases). CDR3 length: 14 amino acids. V was cut by 4 bases and J by 8 bases, with 12 bases left in between. CDR1 and CDR2 from the germline V gene are MNHNY and SVGAGI (reference sequence). The CDR3 sequence is CASSFMGPDSPLHF. CDR3 DNA sequence: TGTGCCAGCAGTTTCATGGGACCTGATTCACCCCTCCACTTT.

The chain has TRBV20-1 and TRBJ2-1; D not resolved. The CDR3 contains 11 residues. Germline CDR1 DFQATT, CDR2 SNEGSKA (reference sequence). Deletions cut 3 bases from V and 10 bases from J, with 10 bases between. CDR3 loop: CSASLPPEQFF. CDR3 nucleotide sequence: TGCAGTGCTAGTCTGCCGCCGGAGCAGTTCTTC.

About this clone: Compared with germline, one end of the junction differs, possibly owing to a read error. This chain connects TRBV7-3 to TRBJ1-4; 7 bases align to TRBD1. The CDR3 has 15 amino acids. The germline gives CDR1 SGHTA, CDR2 FQGTGA. CDR3 amino acids: CAGSVSGGANEKLFF. The CDR3 DNA follows: TGTGCCGGCAGCGTTTCAGGGGGTGCTAATGAAAAACTGTTTTTT.

CDR3: CASSQQRGGGYEQYF. CDR3 nucleotide sequence: TGTGCCAGCAGTCAGCAGCGGGGGGGCGGGTACGAGCAGTACTTC. The chain joins TRBV28 to TRBJ2-7, with TRBD2 matching 10 bases. CDR1 MDHEN and CDR2 SYDVKM come from the germline V gene. The trim removed 5 bases at V and 4 bases at J, leaving 8 bases unmatched. The CDR3 has 15 residues.

This clone appeared a single time. V and J are TRBV5-1 and TRBJ2-1, with D hard to call. The CDR3 totals 14 residues. Germline-derived CDR1 and CDR2 are SGHRS and YFSETQ. The germline V and J ends were trimmed by 0 bases and 6 bases, with 10 bases remaining between them. The CDR3 nucleotides read TGCGCCAGCAGCTTGGTTACAGACGGCAATGAGCAGTTCTTC. Translation: CASSLVTDGNEQFF. The full variable domain, rest sourced from reference TRBV5-1 and TRBJ2-1, is KAGVTQTPRYLIKTRGQQVTLSCSPISGHRSVSWYQQTPGQGLQFLFEYFSETQRNKGNFPGRFSGRQFSNSRSEMNVSTLELGDSALYLCASSLVTDGNEQFFGPGTRLTVL.

DNA of the CDR3: TGTGCCACTACCGTCGGGGTAGGCTCACCCCTCCACTTT. Amino acids: CATTVGVGSPLHF. The V call is TRBV25-1, the J call TRBJ1-6; D remains unclear. Germline CDR1 reads MGHDK; CDR2 reads SYGVNS. The CDR3 runs 13 residues. Trimming shortened V by 10 bases and J by 10 bases, and 17 bases separated the two germline ends.

In nucleotides, the CDR3 is TGTGCCAGCTCACCATCAGTATCTGGGGCCAACGTCCTGACTTTC. Its protein is CASSPSVSGANVLTF. The chain has TRBV18 and TRBJ2-6; D is ambiguous. Germline-derived CDR1 and CDR2 are KGHSH and LQKENI. There are 15 residues in the CDR3. V lost 2 bases to trimming and J lost 1 base, with 6 bases between them.

The chain carries TRBV6-1 and TRBJ1-1; D uncertain. Per germline, CDR1 MNHNS and CDR2 SASEGT. The V gene lost 11 bases and the J gene lost 1 base, with 14 bases spanning the gap. The CDR3 is 13 amino acids. Here the CDR3 reads CAGGRRGNTEAFF. CDR3 DNA sequence: TGTGCCGGAGGGCGGCGAGGGAACACTGAAGCTTTCTTT.

The genes are TRBV5-6 and TRBJ2-7, with 11 bases lining up with TRBD2. The germline V gene encodes CDR1 SGHDT and CDR2 YYEEEE. V dropped 2 bases and J dropped 6; count of bases not matched to a gene: 7. The CDR3 is 15 amino acids. The CDR3 sequence: CASSFLSGGAGEQYF. The CDR3, as DNA: TGTGCCAGCAGCTTCCTTAGCGGGGGGGCTGGCGAGCAGTACTTC.

The chain carries TRBV6-5 and TRBJ1-5, with D hard to call. This CDR3 spans 14 amino acids. V lost 2 bases and J 5 bases, leaving 10 bases between the germline ends. The V gene's germline CDR1 is MNHEY and CDR2 SVGAGI. This chain's CDR3 is CASSYTSRDQPQHF. The CDR3 coding sequence is TGTGCCAGCAGTTACACTTCCCGGGATCAGCCCCAGCATTTT.

The V and J genes are TRBV30 and TRBJ2-7, with D unresolved. In germline, CDR1 is GTSNPN, CDR2 SVGIG (reference sequence). The CDR3 spans 14 residues. The V gene lost 2 bases and the J gene lost 4 bases, with 15 bases spanning the gap. The CDR3 is CAWSLPHISYEQYF. As DNA, the CDR3 is TGTGCCTGGAGTCTGCCCCATATTAGTTACGAGCAGTACTTC.

This clone has a single count. This chain uses TRBV7-2 with TRBJ1-6; D is perhaps TRBD1 (5 bases). Germline values: CDR1 SGHTA, CDR2 FQGNSA. The CDR3 extends over 17 amino acids. Trimming left V 5 bases short and J 5 bases short, with 19 bases between. This CDR3 reads CASSLRHRGDHNSPLHF. The CDR3 region has the DNA TGTGCCAGCAGCCTCCGCCATAGGGGCGATCATAATTCACCCCTCCACTTT.

The chain has TRBV5-6 and TRBJ2-7; D perhaps matches TRBD2 (5 bases). With 2 bases removed from V and 7 bases from J, the gap between germline ends came to 10 bases. The CDR3 totals 12 residues. Germline CDR1 and CDR2: SGHDT and YYEEEE. Written as DNA, the CDR3 is TGTGCCAGCAGCTTTTGGAGGCGGGAGCAGTACTTC. Its protein product is CASSFWRREQYF.

The CDR3 spells CASSLGKGNTEAFF. The DNA of the CDR3 is TGTGCCAGCAGTTTGGGGAAGGGGAACACTGAAGCTTTCTTT. The chain couples TRBV7-9 to TRBJ1-1, with D unclear. V gave up 6 bases and J gave up 1 base, with 12 bases separating them. From germline, CDR1 is SEHNR and CDR2 FQNEAQ (reference sequence). The CDR3 runs 14 residues.

The chain carries TRBV19 and TRBJ2-7; 12 bases are a match to TRBD2. V lost 4 bases to trimming and J lost 4 bases; unmatched junction nucleotides: 2. The CDR3 has 14 amino acids. Looked up from germline, CDR1 is LNHDA and CDR2 is SQIVND (reference sequence). The CDR3 protein is CASSRTSGMYEQYF. The CDR3, as DNA: TGTGCCAGTAGTAGGACTAGCGGGATGTACGAGCAGTACTTC.

The chain is built from TRBV14 and TRBJ2-7, with 7 bases that match TRBD1. The CDR3 length is 14 residues. The germline V gene encodes CDR1 SGHDN and CDR2 FVKESK. After removal of 0 bases from V and 2 bases from J, the junction contained 1 base not matched to a gene. Here the CDR3 DNA reads TGTGCCAGCAGCCAAGAAACAGGGGCCTACGAGCAGTACTTC. It codes for CASSQETGAYEQYF.

This chain links TRBV10-3 with TRBJ1-1; 9 nucleotides align to TRBD1. CDR3 length equals 15 residues. Germline CDR1 is ENHRY and CDR2 is SYGVKD. V lost 6 bases, J lost 5 bases, and 10 bases stayed unmatched. For the CDR3, the DNA is TGTGCCATCAGCCCCGGGACAGGGTGGAATACTGAAGCTTTCTTT. Residues: CAISPGTGWNTEAFF.

This clone came up once. This chain joins TRBV4-1 and TRBJ1-6, with D unclear. V lost 4 bases and J 0 bases, leaving 13 bases between the germline ends. The V gene's germline CDR1 is MGHRA and CDR2 YSYEKL. The CDR3 runs to 17 residues. In nucleotides, the CDR3 is TGCGCCAGCAGCCTCGAAGTACAGAGCTCCTATAATTCACCCCTCCACTTT. Encoded protein: CASSLEVQSSYNSPLHF.